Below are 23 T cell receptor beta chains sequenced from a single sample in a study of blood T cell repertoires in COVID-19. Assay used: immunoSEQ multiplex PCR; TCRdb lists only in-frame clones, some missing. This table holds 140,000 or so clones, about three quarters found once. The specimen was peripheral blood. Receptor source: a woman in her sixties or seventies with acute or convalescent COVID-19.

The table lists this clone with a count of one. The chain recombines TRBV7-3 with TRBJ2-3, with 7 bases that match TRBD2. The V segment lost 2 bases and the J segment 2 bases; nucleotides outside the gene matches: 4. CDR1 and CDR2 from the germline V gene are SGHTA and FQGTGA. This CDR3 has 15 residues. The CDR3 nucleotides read TGTGCCAGCAGCTTATTTGGGACTAACACAGATACGCAGTATTTT. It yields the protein CASSLFGTNTDTQYF.

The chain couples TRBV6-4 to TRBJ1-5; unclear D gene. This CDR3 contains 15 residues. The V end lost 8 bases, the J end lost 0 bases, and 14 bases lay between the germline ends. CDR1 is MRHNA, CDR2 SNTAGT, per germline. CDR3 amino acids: CASGRRIDSNQPQHF. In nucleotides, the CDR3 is TGTGCCAGCGGTCGGCGGATTGATAGCAATCAGCCCCAGCATTTT.

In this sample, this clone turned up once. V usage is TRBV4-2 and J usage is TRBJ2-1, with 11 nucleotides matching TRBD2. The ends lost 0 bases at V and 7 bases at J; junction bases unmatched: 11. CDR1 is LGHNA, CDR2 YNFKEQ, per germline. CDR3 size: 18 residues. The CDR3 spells CASSQDFGTSGRGNEQFF. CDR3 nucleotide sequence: TGTGCCAGCAGCCAAGATTTCGGAACTAGCGGGAGAGGAAATGAGCAGTTCTTC.

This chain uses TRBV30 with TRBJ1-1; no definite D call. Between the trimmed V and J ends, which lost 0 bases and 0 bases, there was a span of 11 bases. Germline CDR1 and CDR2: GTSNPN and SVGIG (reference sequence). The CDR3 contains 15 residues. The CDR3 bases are TGTGCCTGGAGTGTCCGGGGTCCGATGAACACTGAAGCTTTCTTT. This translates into CAWSVRGPMNTEAFF.

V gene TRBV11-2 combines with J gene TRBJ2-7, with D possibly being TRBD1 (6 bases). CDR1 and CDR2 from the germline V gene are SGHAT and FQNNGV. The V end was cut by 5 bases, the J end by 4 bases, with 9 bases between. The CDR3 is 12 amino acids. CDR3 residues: CASSPDRYEQYF. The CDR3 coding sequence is TGTGCCAGCAGCCCAGACAGGTACGAGCAGTACTTC.

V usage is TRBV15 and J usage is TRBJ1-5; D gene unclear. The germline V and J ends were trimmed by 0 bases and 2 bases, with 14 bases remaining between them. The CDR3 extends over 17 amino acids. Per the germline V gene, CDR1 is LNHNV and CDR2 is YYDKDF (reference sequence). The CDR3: CATSREEIFQGNQPQHF. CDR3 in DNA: TGTGCCACCAGCAGAGAGGAAATCTTTCAGGGCAATCAGCCCCAGCATTTT.

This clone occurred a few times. The CDR3 spells CASSEGAQGQPQHF. The CDR3 region has the DNA TGTGCCAGCAGCGAGGGGGCGCAGGGGCAGCCCCAGCATTTT. The chain uses TRBV7-8 and TRBJ1-5; 7 bases fit TRBD1. CDR1 and CDR2 (germline): SGHVS, FQNEAQ. This CDR3 spans 14 amino acids. The V and J ends lost 5 bases and 7 bases, in that order; junction bases with no gene match: 8.

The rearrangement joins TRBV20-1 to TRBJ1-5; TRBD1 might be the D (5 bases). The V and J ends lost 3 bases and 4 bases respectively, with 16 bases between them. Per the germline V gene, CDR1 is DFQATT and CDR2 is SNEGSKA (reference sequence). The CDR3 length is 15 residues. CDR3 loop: CSASSQGSQNQPQHF. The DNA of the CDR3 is TGCAGTGCTAGTTCCCAGGGATCCCAAAATCAGCCCCAGCATTTT.

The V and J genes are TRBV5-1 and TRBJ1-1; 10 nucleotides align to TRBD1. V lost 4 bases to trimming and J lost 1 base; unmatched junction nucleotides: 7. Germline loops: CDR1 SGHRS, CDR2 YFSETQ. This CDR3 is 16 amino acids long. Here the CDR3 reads CASSQTGGGGNTEAFF. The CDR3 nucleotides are TGCGCCAGCAGCCAGACAGGGGGCGGTGGGAACACTGAAGCTTTCTTT. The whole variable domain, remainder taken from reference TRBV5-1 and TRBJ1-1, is KAGVTQTPRYLIKTRGQQVTLSCSPISGHRSVSWYQQTPGQGLQFLFEYFSETQRNKGNFPGRFSGRQFSNSRSEMNVSTLELGDSALYLCASSQTGGGGNTEAFFGQGTRLTVV.

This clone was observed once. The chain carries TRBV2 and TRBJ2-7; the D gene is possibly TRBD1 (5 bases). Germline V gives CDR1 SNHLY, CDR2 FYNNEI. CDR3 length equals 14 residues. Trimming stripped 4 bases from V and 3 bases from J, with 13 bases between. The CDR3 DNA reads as TGTGCCAGCAGTGGAAAACAGGTCCTCTACGAGCAGTACTTC. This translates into CASSGKQVLYEQYF.

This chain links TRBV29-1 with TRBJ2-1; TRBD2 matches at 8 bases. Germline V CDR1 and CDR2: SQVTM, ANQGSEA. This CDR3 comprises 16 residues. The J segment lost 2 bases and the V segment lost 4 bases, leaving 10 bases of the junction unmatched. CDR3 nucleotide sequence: TGCAGCGTTGTTTTAGCGGGAATGCCCACCTACAATGAGCAGTTCTTC. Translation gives CSVVLAGMPTYNEQFF.

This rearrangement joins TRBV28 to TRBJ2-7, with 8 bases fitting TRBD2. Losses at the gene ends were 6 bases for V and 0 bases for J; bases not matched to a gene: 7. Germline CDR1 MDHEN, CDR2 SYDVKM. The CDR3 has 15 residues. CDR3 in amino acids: CASSVIAGPSYEQYF. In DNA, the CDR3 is TGTGCCAGCAGCGTTATAGCGGGACCCTCCTACGAGCAGTACTTC.

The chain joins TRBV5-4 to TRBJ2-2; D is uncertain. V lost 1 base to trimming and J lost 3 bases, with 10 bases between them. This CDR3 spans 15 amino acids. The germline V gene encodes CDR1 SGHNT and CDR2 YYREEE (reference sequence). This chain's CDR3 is CASSLPGRYTGELFF. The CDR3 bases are TGTGCCAGCAGCTTGCCAGGCCGGTACACCGGGGAGCTGTTTTTT. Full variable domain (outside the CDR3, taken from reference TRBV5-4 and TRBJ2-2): ETGVTQSPTHLIKTRGQQVTLRCSSQSGHNTVSWYQQALGQGPQFIFQYYREEENGRGNFPPRFSGLQFPNYSSELNVNALELDDSALYLCASSLPGRYTGELFFGEGSRLTVL.

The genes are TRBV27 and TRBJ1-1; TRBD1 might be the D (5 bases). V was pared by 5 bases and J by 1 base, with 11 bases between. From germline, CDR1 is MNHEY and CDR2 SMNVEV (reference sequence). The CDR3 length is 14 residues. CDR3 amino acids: CASSPVGGNTEAFF. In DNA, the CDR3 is TGTGCCAGCAGTCCTGTCGGGGGGAACACTGAAGCTTTCTTT.

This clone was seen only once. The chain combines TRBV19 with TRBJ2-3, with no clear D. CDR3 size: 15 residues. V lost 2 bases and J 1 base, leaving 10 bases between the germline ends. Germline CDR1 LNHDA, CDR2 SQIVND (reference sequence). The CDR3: CASSILVAGTDTQYF. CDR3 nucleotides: TGTGCCAGTAGTATACTAGTCGCTGGCACAGATACGCAGTATTTT.

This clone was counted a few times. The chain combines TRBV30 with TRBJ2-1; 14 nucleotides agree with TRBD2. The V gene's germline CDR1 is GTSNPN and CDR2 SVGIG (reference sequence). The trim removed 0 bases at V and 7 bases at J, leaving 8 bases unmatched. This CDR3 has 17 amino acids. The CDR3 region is CAWSVPYGTSGSNEQFF. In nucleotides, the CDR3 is TGTGCCTGGAGTGTACCCTACGGGACTAGCGGGAGTAATGAGCAGTTCTTC.

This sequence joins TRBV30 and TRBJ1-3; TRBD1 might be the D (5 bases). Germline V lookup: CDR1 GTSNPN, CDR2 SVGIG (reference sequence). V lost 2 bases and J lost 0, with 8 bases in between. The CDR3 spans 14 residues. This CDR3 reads CAWSPGGSGNTIYF. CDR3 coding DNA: TGTGCCTGGAGTCCCGGGGGCTCTGGAAACACCATATATTTT.

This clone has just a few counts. The CDR3 DNA sequence: TGTGCCAGCAGCCATTCCTTCAGCTCCTACAATGAGCAGTTCTTC. It codes for CASSHSFSSYNEQFF. V is TRBV7-3 and J is TRBJ2-1; unclear D gene. The CDR3 runs 15 residues. The V gene lost 5 bases and the J gene lost 0 bases, with 11 bases spanning the gap. CDR1 is SGHTA, CDR2 FQGTGA, per germline.

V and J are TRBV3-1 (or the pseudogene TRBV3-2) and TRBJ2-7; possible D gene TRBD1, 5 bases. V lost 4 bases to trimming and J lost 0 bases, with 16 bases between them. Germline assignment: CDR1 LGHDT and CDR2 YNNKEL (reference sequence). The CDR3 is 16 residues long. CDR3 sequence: CASSRDPYRSSYEQYF. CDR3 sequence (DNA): TGTGCCAGCAGCCGTGACCCATACAGGAGCTCCTACGAGCAGTACTTC.

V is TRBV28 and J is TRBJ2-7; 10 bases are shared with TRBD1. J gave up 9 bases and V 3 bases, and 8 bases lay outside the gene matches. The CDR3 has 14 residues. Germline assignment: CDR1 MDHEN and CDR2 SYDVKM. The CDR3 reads CASSFWGQGPGQYF. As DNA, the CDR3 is TGTGCCAGCAGTTTTTGGGGACAGGGGCCAGGGCAGTACTTC.

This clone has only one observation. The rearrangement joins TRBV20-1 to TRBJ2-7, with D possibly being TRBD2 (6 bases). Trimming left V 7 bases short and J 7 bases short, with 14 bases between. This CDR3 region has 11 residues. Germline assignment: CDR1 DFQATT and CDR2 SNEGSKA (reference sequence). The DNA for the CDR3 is TGCAGTGTTTCTCGCGGACTAGAGCAGTACTTC. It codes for CSVSRGLEQYF.

In DNA, the CDR3 is TGTGCCAGCAGTTTAGGGGGGGCGCTGGGGGAGACCCAGTACTTC. This gives the protein CASSLGGALGETQYF. The V and J genes are TRBV27 and TRBJ2-5, with D possibly TRBD2 on 7 matching bases. CDR3 length: 15 residues. Germline CDR1 MNHEY, CDR2 SMNVEV (reference sequence). V was shortened by 2 bases and J by 5 bases, with 15 bases between the two germline ends.

CDR3 in amino acids: CASSLGRGYTQYF. CDR3 in DNA: TGTGCCAGCAGCTTAGGAAGGGGGTATACGCAGTATTTT. This chain joins TRBV7-2 and TRBJ2-3; perhaps TRBD1 as D (6 bases). The CDR3 loop spans 13 amino acids. Germline loops: CDR1 SGHTA, CDR2 FQGNSA. The V gene lost 1 base and the J gene lost 7 bases, with 9 bases spanning the gap.